Below, 26 T cell receptor beta chains from the same sample are listed, as sequenced in a study of blood T cell repertoires in COVID-19. TCRdb's table, derived via immunoSEQ multiplex PCR, lists solely in-frame clones and lacks some. This table has 85,000 to 110,000 clones, roughly 82% appearing once. The sequenced sample consisted of peripheral blood. Receptors were obtained from a human donor in a cohort sampled during active COVID-19.

The chain carries TRBV10-2 and TRBJ2-5; TRBD1 might be the D (6 bases). Germline CDR1 WSHSY, CDR2 SAAADI. V was trimmed by 2 bases and J by 8 bases, leaving 12 bases between them. The CDR3 length is 13 residues. The CDR3 protein is CASSEGGLSTQYF. In nucleotides, the CDR3 is TGCGCCAGCAGTGAGGGGGGCCTGTCTACCCAGTACTTC.

J is TRBJ1-1 and V is TRBV7-9; no firm D call. With 1 base removed from V and 0 bases from J, the gap between germline ends came to 6 bases. Germline V CDR1 and CDR2: SEHNR, FQNEAQ (reference sequence). The CDR3 covers 14 residues. In nucleotides, the CDR3 is TGTGCCAGCAGCTTAGACGGGATGAACACTGAAGCTTTCTTT. It encodes CASSLDGMNTEAFF.

The chain links TRBV19 to TRBJ2-1, with TRBD2 matching 9 bases. The ends lost 7 bases at V and 9 bases at J; junction bases unmatched: 7. In germline, CDR1 is LNHDA, CDR2 SQIVND (reference sequence). CDR3 length: 13 residues. The CDR3 DNA follows: TGTGCCAGTACCACTCTAGCGGGGTTTGAGCAGTTCTTC. Encoded protein: CASTTLAGFEQFF.

The CDR3 DNA is TGTGCCAGCATTTCGGTAAACTATGGCTACACCTTC. Translated: CASISVNYGYTF. The rearrangement uses TRBV28 and TRBJ1-2; unclear D gene. This CDR3 has 12 amino acids. With 7 bases removed from V and 2 bases from J, the gap between germline ends came to 8 bases. In germline, CDR1 is MDHEN, CDR2 SYDVKM.

This clone was recorded once. The gene calls are TRBV11-2 and TRBJ2-1; TRBD1 matches at 9 bases. The CDR3 has 17 amino acids. V shed 1 base and J 3 bases; nucleotides not matched to a gene: 7. Germline CDR1 reads SGHAT; CDR2 reads FQNNGV. The CDR3 sequence: CASSLGMTGGDYNEQFF. CDR3 nucleotide sequence: TGTGCCAGCAGCTTAGGGATGACAGGGGGTGACTACAATGAGCAGTTCTTC.

The chain employs TRBV5-1 and TRBJ2-3; D is perhaps TRBD2 (6 bases). The CDR3 runs 16 residues. CDR1 and CDR2 (germline): SGHRS, YFSETQ. V was clipped by 9 bases and J by 1 base, with 21 bases between them. The CDR3 sequence: CATTPGGMGGTDTQYF. For the CDR3, the DNA is TGCGCCACTACCCCCGGGGGAATGGGGGGCACAGATACGCAGTATTTT.

J is TRBJ1-6 and V is TRBV18; D uncertain. Germline V gene lookup returns CDR1 KGHSH and CDR2 LQKENI. This CDR3 is built from 13 residues. Trimming removed 6 bases from V and 8 bases from J, with 11 bases in between. CDR3 residues: CASSSKLDSPLHF. Written as DNA, the CDR3 is TGTGCCAGCTCGTCGAAACTGGATTCACCCCTCCACTTT.

The chain uses TRBV2 and TRBJ2-5, with a possible D match to TRBD2 (5 bases). V gave up 8 bases and J gave up 5 bases, with 12 bases separating them. The germline CDR1 and CDR2 sequences are SNHLY and FYNNEI. The CDR3 is 12 amino acids. The CDR3 loop reads CASAPGGETQYF. DNA for the CDR3: TGTGCCAGCGCGCCAGGAGGCGAGACCCAGTACTTC.

The chain joins TRBV3-1 (or the pseudogene TRBV3-2) to TRBJ1-1; 9 bases line up with TRBD1. V shed 3 bases, J shed 6 bases, and the junction held 8 bases outside the gene matches. The germline CDR1 and CDR2 sequences are LGHDT and YNNKEL (reference sequence). The CDR3 covers 15 residues. CDR3 residues: CASSQRSGQGSEAFF. CDR3 DNA sequence: TGTGCCAGCAGCCAGAGGTCGGGACAGGGCTCTGAAGCTTTCTTT.

The rearrangement uses TRBV2 and TRBJ1-1, with a possible D match to TRBD1 (5 bases). CDR1 and CDR2 (germline): SNHLY, FYNNEI. The CDR3 is made up of 12 amino acids. V lost 6 bases, J lost 6 bases, and 11 bases lay in between. The CDR3 spells CASSVTGAEAFF. The CDR3 bases are TGTGCCAGCAGCGTTACAGGAGCTGAAGCTTTCTTT. Full variable domain (remainder filled in from reference TRBV2 and TRBJ1-1): EPEVTQTPSHQVTQMGQEVILRCVPISNHLYFYWYRQILGQKVEFLVSFYNNEISEKSEIFDDQFSVERPDGSNFTLKIRSTKLEDSAMYFCASSVTGAEAFFGQGTRLTVV.

V is TRBV19 and J is TRBJ1-1, with D possibly TRBD1 on 5 matching bases. The CDR3 sequence is 15 residues long. V lost 2 bases to trimming and J lost 5 bases, with 15 bases between them. Germline-derived CDR1 and CDR2 are LNHDA and SQIVND (reference sequence). The CDR3 nucleotides are TGTGCCAGTAGTATACCACCCCTCGGGGGGACTGAAGCTTTCTTT. This gives the protein CASSIPPLGGTEAFF.

The chain recombines TRBV4-2 with TRBJ1-2, with 8 bases fitting TRBD1. V was pared by 4 bases and J by 7 bases, with 23 bases of the junction left unmatched. This CDR3 has 19 amino acids. The V gene's germline CDR1 is LGHNA and CDR2 YNFKEQ. CDR3 amino acids: CASSPLPGQASVGGAGYTF. Here the CDR3 DNA reads TGTGCCAGCAGCCCCTTACCGGGACAGGCATCGGTCGGAGGGGCTGGCTACACCTTC.

V is TRBV6-5 and J is TRBJ2-7; 12 nucleotides agree with TRBD2. CDR1 MNHEY and CDR2 SVGAGI come from the germline V gene. Trimming took 7 bases from V and 0 from J; bases not matched to a gene: 4. CDR3 length: 15 amino acids. CDR3 loop: CASTRLAGASYEQYF. The CDR3 DNA follows: TGTGCCAGCACCAGACTAGCGGGGGCCTCCTACGAGCAGTACTTC.

The genes are TRBV4-1 and TRBJ1-2; TRBD1 matches at 7 bases. The CDR3 is 17 amino acids. V shed 2 bases and J 0 bases; nucleotides not matched to a gene: 9. Germline V gene sequence: CDR1 MGHRA, CDR2 YSYEKL. This chain's CDR3 is CASSQLRGVATNYGYTF. The CDR3 DNA reads TGCGCCAGCAGCCAACTCAGGGGGGTCGCCACTAACTATGGCTACACCTTC.

This chain uses TRBV27 with TRBJ2-7; 9 bases align to TRBD2. V was clipped by 0 bases and J by 2 bases; unmatched bases: 5. Germline loops: CDR1 MNHEY, CDR2 SMNVEV (reference sequence). There are 16 residues in the CDR3. Here the CDR3 reads CASSLSVRGGTYEQYF. CDR3 nucleotide sequence: TGTGCCAGCAGTTTATCAGTGCGGGGGGGAACCTACGAGCAGTACTTC.

The chain carries TRBV6-1 and TRBJ2-6; TRBD2 might be the D (6 bases). The germline V gene encodes CDR1 MNHNS and CDR2 SASEGT. V lost 2 bases, J lost 1 base, and 18 bases lay in between. The CDR3 contains 19 residues. CDR3 residues: CASSEPGWGDGSGANVLTF. CDR3 DNA: TGTGCCAGCAGTGAACCTGGATGGGGGGACGGATCTGGGGCCAACGTCCTGACTTTC.

CDR3 amino acids: CAAKVPGGYGYTF. The CDR3 bases are TGTGCAGCTAAAGTGCCCGGGGGCTATGGCTACACCTTC. The chain joins TRBV12-3 or TRBV12-4 to TRBJ1-2; D may be TRBD1 (5 bases). There are 13 residues in the CDR3.

The gene calls are TRBV6-6 and TRBJ1-1, with a weak D call TRBD1 (6 bases). Trimming shortened V by 5 bases and J by 4 bases, and 14 bases separated the two germline ends. The CDR3 totals 14 residues. Germline V lookup: CDR1 MNHNY, CDR2 SVGAGI (reference sequence). CDR3 amino acids: CASSPQGTSTEAFF. As DNA, the CDR3 is TGTGCCAGCAGTCCCCAGGGGACAAGCACTGAAGCTTTCTTT.

The V call is TRBV5-1, the J call TRBJ2-3; TRBD2 agrees at 8 bases. Germline CDR1 and CDR2: SGHRS and YFSETQ. The CDR3 is 15 amino acids. V dropped 5 bases and J dropped 3; count of bases not matched to a gene: 8. The CDR3 DNA follows: TGCGCCAGCAGAAAGGCGGGGGGCCTGACAGATACGCAGTATTTT. Translation gives CASRKAGGLTDTQYF.

The CDR3 here is CASSLIGGNTGELFF. The CDR3 DNA reads TGCGCCAGCAGCTTAATCGGGGGGAACACCGGGGAGCTGTTTTTT. The chain recombines TRBV5-1 with TRBJ2-2, with a possible D match to TRBD2 (6 bases). V was pared by 2 bases and J by 1 base, with 9 bases between. From germline, CDR1 is SGHRS and CDR2 YFSETQ. The CDR3 has 15 amino acids. Full variable domain (missing parts from reference TRBV5-1 and TRBJ2-2): KAGVTQTPRYLIKTRGQQVTLSCSPISGHRSVSWYQQTPGQGLQFLFEYFSETQRNKGNFPGRFSGRQFSNSRSEMNVSTLELGDSALYLCASSLIGGNTGELFFGEGSRLTVL.

The V and J genes are TRBV9 and TRBJ2-7, with D unclear. The germline CDR1 and CDR2 sequences are SGDLS and YYNGEE. V was trimmed by 0 bases and J by 4 bases, leaving 14 bases between them. This CDR3 has 15 amino acids. CDR3 bases: TGTGCCAGCAGCGTAGGTCATGGTTATCGGTACGAGCAGTACTTC. It specifies CASSVGHGYRYEQYF.

The genes are TRBV19 and TRBJ2-1; D is perhaps TRBD2 (6 bases). V was cut by 7 bases and J by 9 bases, with 10 bases left in between. The CDR3 consists of 11 residues. Germline V gene data show CDR1 as LNHDA and CDR2 as SQIVND (reference sequence). The CDR3 nucleotides read TGTGCCAGTACTTTGGGGGGTGAGCAGTTCTTC. It encodes CASTLGGEQFF. The full variable domain, rest sourced from reference TRBV19 and TRBJ2-1, is DGGITQSPKYLFRKEGQNVTLSCEQNLNHDAMYWYRQDPGQGLRLIYYSQIVNDFQKGDIAEGYSVSREKKESFPLTVTSAQKNPTAFYLCASTLGGEQFFGPGTRLTVL.

This chain links TRBV7-9 with TRBJ2-1; D uncertain. The CDR3 is 11 amino acids. The germline gives CDR1 SEHNR, CDR2 FQNEAQ (reference sequence). V shed 5 bases and J shed 5 bases, with 4 bases lying between them. The CDR3 DNA reads as TGTGCCAGCAGCGAGGACAATGAGCAGTTCTTC. Translated, it gives CASSEDNEQFF.

This clone came up once. The V call is TRBV10-2, the J call TRBJ2-2; 11 positions agree with TRBD2. Germline CDR1 reads WSHSY; CDR2 reads SAAADI. This CDR3 comprises 15 residues. V gave up 8 bases and J gave up 1 base; unmatched junction bases: 3. In nucleotides, the CDR3 is TGCGCCAGCTCTAGCGGGGGGTTGAACACCGGGGAGCTGTTTTTT. It is translated as CASSSGGLNTGELFF.

J is TRBJ2-7 and V is TRBV10-3; possibly TRBD2 for D (6 bases). Germline V gene lookup returns CDR1 ENHRY and CDR2 SYGVKD. V lost 8 bases and J lost 3, with 14 bases in between. The CDR3 runs 13 residues. DNA for the CDR3: TGTGCCATCTCTGCCGGGGACTTCTACGAGCAGTACTTC. The encoded protein is CAISAGDFYEQYF.

The gene calls are TRBV15 and TRBJ1-3, with TRBD1 identical over 7 bases. Germline-derived CDR1 and CDR2 are LNHNV and YYDKDF (reference sequence). This CDR3 region has 14 residues. Trimming cost V 6 bases and J 11 bases; bases outside gene matches: 13. CDR3 nucleotide sequence: TGTGCCACCAGACAAATATCAGGGGGGAATGCCATATATTTT. This codes for CATRQISGGNAIYF. Based on the CDR3 plus reference TRBV15 and TRBJ1-3, the full variable domain is DAMVIQNPRYQVTQFGKPVTLSCSQTLNHNVMYWYQQKSSQAPKLLFHYYDKDFNNEADTPDNFQSRRPNTSFCFLDIRSPGLGDTAMYLCATRQISGGNAIYFGEGSWLTVV.